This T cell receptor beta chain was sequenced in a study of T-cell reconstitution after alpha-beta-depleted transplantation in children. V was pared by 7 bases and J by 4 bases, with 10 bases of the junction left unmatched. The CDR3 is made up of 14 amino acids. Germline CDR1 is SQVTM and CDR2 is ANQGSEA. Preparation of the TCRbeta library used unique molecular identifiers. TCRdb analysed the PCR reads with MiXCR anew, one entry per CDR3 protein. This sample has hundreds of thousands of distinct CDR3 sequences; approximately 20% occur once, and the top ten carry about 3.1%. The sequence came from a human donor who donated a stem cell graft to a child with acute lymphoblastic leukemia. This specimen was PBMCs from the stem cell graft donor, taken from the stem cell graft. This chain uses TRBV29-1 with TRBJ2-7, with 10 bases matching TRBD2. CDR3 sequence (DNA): TGCAGCGGGATGACTAGCGGGCGACCTTACGAGCAGTACTTC. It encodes CSGMTSGRPYEQYF.